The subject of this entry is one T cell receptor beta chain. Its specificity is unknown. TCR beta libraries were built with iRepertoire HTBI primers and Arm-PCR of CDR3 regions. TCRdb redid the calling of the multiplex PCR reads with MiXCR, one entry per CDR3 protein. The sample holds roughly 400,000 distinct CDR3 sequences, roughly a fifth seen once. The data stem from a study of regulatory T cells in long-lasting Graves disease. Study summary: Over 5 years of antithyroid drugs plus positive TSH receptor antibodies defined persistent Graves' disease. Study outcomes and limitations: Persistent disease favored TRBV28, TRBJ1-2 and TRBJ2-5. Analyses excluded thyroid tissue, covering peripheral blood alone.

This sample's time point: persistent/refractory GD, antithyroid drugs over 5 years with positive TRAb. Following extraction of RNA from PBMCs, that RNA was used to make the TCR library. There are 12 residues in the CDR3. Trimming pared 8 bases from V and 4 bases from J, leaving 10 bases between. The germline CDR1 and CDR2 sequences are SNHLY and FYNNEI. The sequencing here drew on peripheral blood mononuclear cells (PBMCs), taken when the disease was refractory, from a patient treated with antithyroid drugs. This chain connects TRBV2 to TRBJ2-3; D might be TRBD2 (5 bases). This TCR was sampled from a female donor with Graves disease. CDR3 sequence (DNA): TGTGCCAGCGTGGGAGAGGCAGATACGCAGTATTTT. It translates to CASVGEADTQYF.